This TCR beta chain appears in the sequencing data of a study of OX40 agonist ivuxolimab in advanced cancers. In the study overall: A partial response was reached by three patients: one with hepatocellular carcinoma and two with cutaneous melanoma.

TCRdb keeps only in-frame clones here, not all; method: immunoSEQ multiplex PCR. Of 100,000 to 150,000 clones listed, about 92% are singletons. At cycle 4 day 1, cycle 7 day 1, and baseline, blood was sampled. In germline, CDR1 is SGHRS, CDR2 YFSETQ. The CDR3 has 16 residues. Deletions cut 4 bases from V and 0 bases from J, with 13 bases between. The gene calls are TRBV5-1 and TRBJ1-4; maybe TRBD1 (6 bases). The TCR was taken from an adult with an advanced solid tumor such as melanoma, head and neck, liver or kidney cancer. The sequences come from CD4+ or CD8+ T cells sorted from blood, collected in a trial of the OX40 agonist ivuxolimab. In nucleotides, the CDR3 is TGCGCCAGCAGCCCGGGCGGGGGCGCAACTAATGAAAAACTGTTTTTT. It yields the protein CASSPGGGATNEKLFF.